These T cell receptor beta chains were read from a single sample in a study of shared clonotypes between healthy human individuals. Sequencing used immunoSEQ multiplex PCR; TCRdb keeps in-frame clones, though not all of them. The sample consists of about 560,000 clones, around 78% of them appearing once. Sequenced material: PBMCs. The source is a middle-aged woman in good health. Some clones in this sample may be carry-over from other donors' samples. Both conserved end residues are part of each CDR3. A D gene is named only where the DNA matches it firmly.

CDR3: CASSLWGLGGGGSTDTQYF
J: TRBJ2-3
D: TRBD2
V: TRBV27

CDR3: CASSSGTGNNEQFF
J: TRBJ2-1
D: TRBD1
V: TRBV5-1

CDR3: CASSLQAHNSYEQYF
J: TRBJ2-7
D: .
V: TRBV4-1

CDR3: CSVGEPTWHEQYF
J: TRBJ2-7
D: .
V: TRBV29-1

CDR3: CSVAASGSTDTQYF
J: TRBJ2-3
D: TRBD2
V: TRBV29-1

CDR3: CASSGGWNTEAFF
J: TRBJ1-1
D: .
V: TRBV18

CDR3: CASSSGRDREQYF
J: TRBJ2-7
D: .
V: TRBV5-1

CDR3: CASRTGLETQYF
J: TRBJ2-5
D: .
V: TRBV10-2

CDR3: CASSHQGQGLNTEAFF
J: TRBJ1-1
D: TRBD1
V: TRBV7-2

CDR3: CSARGGTEAFF
J: TRBJ1-1
D: .
V: TRBV20-1

CDR3: CASRMTTNEKLFF
J: TRBJ1-4
D: .
V: TRBV28

CDR3: CATSRGGGLSQTQYF
J: TRBJ2-5
D: TRBD2
V: TRBV15

CDR3: CASTNRLAGSTDTQYF
J: TRBJ2-3
D: TRBD2
V: TRBV6-6

CDR3: CASSWALAGGSGELFF
J: TRBJ2-2
D: TRBD2
V: TRBV7-8

CDR3: CAWSAMGGLNQPQHF
J: TRBJ1-5
D: .
V: TRBV30

CDR3: CASSPDSREQFF
J: TRBJ2-1
D: .
V: TRBV18

CDR3: CSVVPFAGELFF
J: TRBJ2-2
D: .
V: TRBV29-1

CDR3: CASRIQGLNTGELFF
J: TRBJ2-2
D: TRBD1
V: TRBV6-5

CDR3: CASSRDRQETQYF
J: TRBJ2-5
D: .
V: TRBV7-2

CDR3: CAWSAPGQTGYTF
J: TRBJ1-2
D: .
V: TRBV30

CDR3: CASSENIQETQYF
J: TRBJ2-5
D: .
V: TRBV9

CDR3: CASTLDRNTGELFF
J: TRBJ2-2
D: .
V: TRBV6-6

CDR3: CASSQGSREGEQFF
J: TRBJ2-1
D: TRBD2
V: TRBV4-1

CDR3: CASSSTGSETQYF
J: TRBJ2-5
D: TRBD1
V: TRBV19

CDR3: CTSSPRDRGGSGAKNIQYF
J: TRBJ2-4
D: TRBD1
V: TRBV19

CDR3: CASGLGAGEQYF
J: TRBJ2-7
D: .
V: TRBV6-1

CDR3: CASSSRGPYEQYF
J: TRBJ2-7
D: .
V: TRBV7-9

CDR3: CASRLRGGTEAFF
J: TRBJ1-1
D: .
V: TRBV28

CDR3: CASRPQGPNTEAFF
J: TRBJ1-1
D: TRBD1
V: TRBV5-1

CDR3: CASSLSETGGRKKLFF
J: TRBJ1-4
D: .
V: TRBV7-8

CDR3: CASSEGLYEQYF
J: TRBJ2-7
D: .
V: TRBV6-1

CDR3: CASSSRDPATNEKLFF
J: TRBJ1-4
D: .
V: TRBV5-4

CDR3: CASSLTTGTEAFF
J: TRBJ1-1
D: .
V: TRBV7-2

CDR3: CASSDGGKTAQETQYF
J: TRBJ2-5
D: .
V: TRBV2

CDR3: CASSLDAGGLDIQYF
J: TRBJ2-4
D: TRBD2
V: TRBV5-1

CDR3: CASSLAREEDEQYF
J: TRBJ2-7
D: .
V: TRBV28

CDR3: CASSLAGTQYGYTF
J: TRBJ1-2
D: .
V: TRBV28

CDR3: CASSLPRSLRRPNTEAFF
J: TRBJ1-1
D: .
V: TRBV28

CDR3: CSVSNYNEQFF
J: TRBJ2-1
D: .
V: TRBV29-1

CDR3: CASSFWDRSHEQYF
J: TRBJ2-7
D: TRBD1
V: TRBV6-6

CDR3: CASKVSANGELFF
J: TRBJ2-2
D: .
V: TRBV2

CDR3: CASSVDGSAYNEQFF
J: TRBJ2-1
D: .
V: TRBV9

CDR3: CASRRGGGDGNQPQHF
J: TRBJ1-5
D: .
V: TRBV28

CDR3: CASSVGPGNDEQFF
J: TRBJ2-1
D: .
V: TRBV9

CDR3: CASSAGRGGIKLFF
J: TRBJ1-4
D: .
V: TRBV19

CDR3: CSVTDKDRLTDTQYF
J: TRBJ2-3
D: .
V: TRBV29-1

CDR3: CASSLPSGRTDTQYF
J: TRBJ2-3
D: TRBD2
V: TRBV5-6

CDR3: CASSSSRGYTF
J: TRBJ1-2
D: .
V: TRBV28

CDR3: CASRLLAGVYNEQFF
J: TRBJ2-1
D: TRBD2
V: TRBV4-1

CDR3: CAGDRGAEQYF
J: TRBJ2-7
D: TRBD1
V: TRBV30

CDR3: CASRGTSWTGELFF
J: TRBJ2-2
D: TRBD2
V: TRBV2

CDR3: CASSYSVVVKNIQYF
J: TRBJ2-4
D: .
V: TRBV6-5

CDR3: CASRPGQGRETQYF
J: TRBJ2-5
D: TRBD1
V: TRBV28

CDR3: CASSLGGQRYF
J: TRBJ2-5
D: .
V: TRBV27

CDR3: CASSQLAGGHSYNEQFF
J: TRBJ2-1
D: TRBD2
V: TRBV14

CDR3: CASTQKRTSGKRYGNEQFF
J: TRBJ2-1
D: TRBD2
V: TRBV4-2

CDR3: CAWNKGGLSEKLFF
J: TRBJ1-4
D: .
V: TRBV30

CDR3: CASSLAGGPGTGELFF
J: TRBJ2-2
D: TRBD2
V: TRBV5-1